The 5 T cell receptor beta chains below come from one sample, sequenced in a study of vaccination and CD4 T cells after COVID-19. Their cognate antigens are unknown. At the Johns Hopkins FTIC core, DNA taken from cultured CD4+ T cells was sequenced by way of the Oncomine TCR Beta short-read assay. TCRdb used MiXCR to reprocess the PCR reads, holding one entry per CDR3 protein. The table records roughly 8,500 distinct CDR3 sequences, roughly three fifths of them present only once. Noted treatment: approximately 10-day PBMC culture with coronavirus spike peptide pools or control peptides (ViraFEST assay). Sequenced: CD4+ T cells from blood, cultured in vitro. These receptors originate from a human donor who had recovered from COVID-19.

The gene calls are TRBV2 and TRBJ2-3, with D possibly matching TRBD2 (6 bases). This CDR3 comprises 14 residues. Germline V gene data show CDR1 as SNHLY and CDR2 as FYNNEI. V was pared by 3 bases and J by 1 base, with 8 bases between. As DNA, the CDR3 is TGTGCCAGCAGTGAGAGGAGGGGCACAGATACGCAGTATTTT. Translating it yields CASSERRGTDTQYF.

The rearrangement joins TRBV10-3 to TRBJ2-3; possible D gene TRBD2, 5 bases. The V end was cut by 4 bases, the J end by 2 bases, with 13 bases between. Per the germline V gene, CDR1 is ENHRY and CDR2 is SYGVKD. This CDR3 has 15 residues. CDR3 amino acids: CAISVGRRTTDTQYF. CDR3 coding DNA: TGTGCCATCAGTGTTGGCAGGAGGACCACAGATACGCAGTATTTT.

There are a few counts of this clonotype. The V call is TRBV6-1, the J call TRBJ1-5; D is unresolved. The CDR3 extends over 15 amino acids. V lost 6 bases, J lost 6 bases, and 18 bases lay in between. Germline CDR1 MNHNS, CDR2 SASEGT. CDR3 amino acids: CASRGAIRSSQPQHF. The CDR3 DNA reads as TGTGCCAGCAGGGGAGCCATTCGGTCCTCTCAGCCCCAGCATTTT.

V and J are TRBV15 and TRBJ2-5; 10 bases line up with TRBD2. The CDR3 loop spans 16 amino acids. Germline CDR1 and CDR2: LNHNV and YYDKDF (reference sequence). The V and J ends lost 0 bases and 6 bases, in that order; junction bases with no gene match: 7. CDR3 region: CATSREASGSPQTQYF. The CDR3 DNA reads as TGTGCCACCAGCAGAGAGGCTAGCGGGAGCCCACAGACCCAGTACTTC.

V usage is TRBV20-1 and J usage is TRBJ1-5; D gene uncertain. V was cut by 0 bases and J by 3 bases, with 9 bases left in between. CDR3 size: 14 residues. The germline V gene has CDR1 DFQATT and CDR2 SNEGSKA (reference sequence). The CDR3: CSARDSQVNQPQHF. The CDR3, as DNA: TGCAGTGCTAGAGATAGTCAGGTCAATCAGCCCCAGCATTTT.